This passage covers 10 T cell receptor beta chains from one sample sequenced in a study of cytotoxic CD8 clonotypes in ibrutinib-treated CLL (dated by TCRdb to the early 2020s). This specimen's time point label, per the study, means: less than 30 months on ibrutinib. The protocol used for the library was the immunoSEQ multiplex PCR assay. TCRdb holds this immuneACCESS table with in-frame rearrangements only. Some clones are missing; in checked studies, unresolved V genes explain under half, and the rest has no known cause. The sample table records around 130,000 clones; under 90% of these occur just once. Less than 4% of the sample rests with the top ten. This sample comprised PBMCs, obtained after 24 months of ibrutinib treatment. The receptors come from a human donor with chronic lymphocytic leukemia.

The gene calls are TRBV7-8 and TRBJ1-2, with 7 positions matching TRBD1. The germline V gene has CDR1 SGHVS and CDR2 FQNEAQ. The CDR3 sequence is 16 residues long. With 5 bases clipped from V and 4 bases from J, the junction kept 13 bases outside the gene matches. In DNA form, the CDR3 reads TGTGCCAGCAGCCCCGGAGGGGGGAACAGGGGCTATGGCTACACCTTC. This sequence encodes CASSPGGGNRGYGYTF.

The rearrangement joins TRBV5-1 to TRBJ2-2, with D perhaps matching TRBD1 or TRBD2 (5 bases each). Germline V gene lookup returns CDR1 SGHRS and CDR2 YFSETQ. Deletions cut 4 bases from V and 8 bases from J, with 12 bases between. The CDR3 totals 13 residues. CDR3 sequence reads: CASSPGGEGELFF. In nucleotides, the CDR3 is TGCGCCAGCAGCCCTGGGGGTGAAGGGGAGCTGTTTTTT.

V is TRBV10-3 and J is TRBJ2-3; the match to TRBD2 covers 13 bases. The trim removed 2 bases at V and 1 base at J, leaving 0 bases unmatched. Germline V gives CDR1 ENHRY, CDR2 SYGVKD. The CDR3 sequence is 16 residues long. The CDR3 nucleotides are TGTGCCATCAGTGAGGGACTAGCGGGGGGCACAGATACGCAGTATTTT. Its translation is CAISEGLAGGTDTQYF.

The chain joins TRBV11-2 to TRBJ1-1; D gene ambiguous. Germline V gene data show CDR1 as SGHAT and CDR2 as FQNNGV. The V end lost 5 bases, the J end lost 1 base, and 11 bases lay between the germline ends. The CDR3 contains 14 residues. The CDR3 here is CASSLVRGNTEAFF. CDR3 in DNA: TGTGCCAGCAGCCTAGTGCGAGGGAACACTGAAGCTTTCTTT.

The rearrangement links TRBV7-6 to TRBJ1-1; maybe TRBD1 (6 bases). The CDR3 loop spans 12 amino acids. Per germline, CDR1 SGHVS and CDR2 FNYEAQ. Trimming removed 6 bases from V and 10 bases from J, with 15 bases in between. The CDR3 nucleotides read TGTGCCAGCAGTCTAGGGGGACCAGGAGCTTTCTTT. As protein: CASSLGGPGAFF.

The genes are TRBV5-1 and TRBJ1-2; TRBD1 might be the D (5 bases). V was shortened by 0 bases and J by 0 bases, with 9 bases between the two germline ends. This CDR3 spans 15 amino acids. Germline V CDR1 and CDR2: SGHRS, YFSETQ. CDR3 bases: TGCGCCAGCAGCTTGGAGTCAGGGTCTAACTATGGCTACACCTTC. Amino acid sequence: CASSLESGSNYGYTF.

The chain employs TRBV19 and TRBJ1-4; D gene uncertain. From germline, CDR1 is LNHDA and CDR2 SQIVND (reference sequence). V lost 1 base, J lost 0 bases, and 6 bases lay in between. The CDR3 sequence is 15 residues long. CDR3 sequence (DNA): TGTGCCAGTAGTATAGCCGCGGCAACTAATGAAAAACTGTTTTTT. Translated, it gives CASSIAAATNEKLFF.

This chain uses TRBV4-3 with TRBJ1-1; D perhaps matches TRBD1 (6 bases). CDR1 is LGHNA, CDR2 YSLEER, per germline. The length of the CDR3 is 14 residues. V was trimmed by 6 bases and J by 1 base, leaving 12 bases between them. CDR3 in amino acids: CASRGGAPNTEAFF. DNA for the CDR3: TGCGCCAGCAGGGGGGGGGCGCCGAACACTGAAGCTTTCTTT.

V usage is TRBV6-1 and J usage is TRBJ1-2, with 9 nucleotides matching TRBD1. The length of the CDR3 is 12 residues. V dropped 6 bases and J dropped 7; count of bases not matched to a gene: 3. Germline CDR1 reads MNHNS; CDR2 reads SASEGT. The CDR3 nucleotides are TGTGCCAGCAGGGACAGGGGCCTTGGCTACACCTTC. It is translated as CASRDRGLGYTF.

This chain uses TRBV19 with TRBJ2-7; perhaps D is TRBD1 or TRBD2 (7 bases each). Trimming left V 3 bases short and J 0 bases short, with 21 bases between. The CDR3 runs to 18 residues. CDR1 and CDR2 (germline): LNHDA, SQIVND (reference sequence). This CDR3 reads CASSIGGGDRARSYEQYF. Here the CDR3 DNA reads TGTGCCAGTAGTATCGGGGGAGGGGACAGAGCCCGCTCCTACGAGCAGTACTTC.